These 5 T cell receptor beta chains were all obtained from the same sample, sequenced in a study of Graves' ophthalmopathy and Graves' hyperthyroidism. RNA transcripts were the source from which TCR beta CDR3 regions were amplified. First-round RT-PCR relied on HTBI primers, and a second-round multiplex PCR came next. MiXCR, run by TCRdb on the multiplex PCR reads, gives a single entry per CDR3 protein. The repertoire holds some 750,000 distinct CDR3 sequences, with around 40% as singletons. Material for sequencing was peripheral blood. These receptors all stem from an adult man with Graves' ophthalmopathy.

This clonotype was detected only a few times. The chain links TRBV2 to TRBJ1-2; D is perhaps TRBD1 (5 bases). Germline V gene data show CDR1 as SNHLY and CDR2 as FYNNEI. The CDR3 has 15 residues. The V gene lost 6 bases and the J gene lost 3 bases, with 17 bases spanning the gap. CDR3 in amino acids: CASRDPEGIYYGYTF. The CDR3 region has the DNA TGTGCCAGCAGAGACCCCGAGGGGATTTACTATGGCTACACCTTC.

The genes are TRBV29-1 and TRBJ2-7; TRBD1 agrees at 9 bases. The CDR3 has 14 residues. V dropped 2 bases and J dropped 9; count of bases not matched to a gene: 11. Germline V gene sequence: CDR1 SQVTM, CDR2 ANQGSEA. CDR3 DNA sequence: TGCAGCGTTGAATCGGCACAGGGGGCGCGGCGGCAGTACTTC. Its protein product is CSVESAQGARRQYF.

This clonotype was counted at least ten times. The genes are TRBV7-8 and TRBJ2-7; tentative D call: TRBD2 (6 bases). Germline CDR1 reads SGHVS; CDR2 reads FQNEAQ. Deletions cut 0 bases from V and 1 base from J, with 10 bases between. The CDR3 has 15 residues. The CDR3 loop is CASSLAVGGSYEQYF. In DNA form, the CDR3 reads TGTGCCAGCAGCTTAGCGGTCGGGGGTTCCTACGAGCAGTACTTC. The full variable domain, its missing parts supplied by reference TRBV7-8 and TRBJ2-7, is GAGVSQSPRYKVAKRGQDVALRCDPISGHVSLFWYQQALGQGPEFLTYFQNEAQLDKSGLPSDRFFAERPEGSVSTLKIQRTQQEDSAVYLCASSLAVGGSYEQYFGPGTRLTVT.

This clonotype has a count of ten or more. The chain has TRBV25-1 and TRBJ1-1; tentative D call: TRBD1 (5 bases). Trimming left V 1 base short and J 0 bases short, with 6 bases between. The CDR3 is 14 residues long. Germline V CDR1 and CDR2: MGHDK, SYGVNS. CDR3 sequence: CASSEWGMNTEAFF. The CDR3 DNA sequence: TGTGCCAGCAGTGAATGGGGGATGAACACTGAAGCTTTCTTT.

The gene calls are TRBV25-1 and TRBJ2-2, with 8 bases aligning to TRBD2. Germline V gene sequence: CDR1 MGHDK, CDR2 SYGVNS. This CDR3 is 15 amino acids long. V shed 5 bases and J 6 bases; nucleotides not matched to a gene: 8. The CDR3 region is CASSPPGGPAGELFF. The CDR3 DNA reads as TGTGCCAGCAGTCCCCCGGGGGGGCCGGCCGGGGAGCTGTTTTTT.